This T cell receptor beta chain was recovered during a study of shared clonotypes between healthy human individuals. For the study at large: For every donor, three CD4 naive, three CD4 memory, two CD8 naive and one CD8 memory plates were used. General study results and limits: Incomplete sequencing of sorted subsets was indicated by rarefaction despite large depth. The researchers took only blood, and tissue repertoires probably look different. The study found lower generation probabilities in non-shared clonotypes than in those shared by all four donors.

For this clone: Its target is not known.

The V gene's germline CDR1 is SGHAT and CDR2 FQNNGV. V was trimmed by 3 bases and J by 9 bases, leaving 8 bases between them. The CDR3 has 11 amino acids. Generated by immunoSEQ multiplex PCR, the TCRdb table keeps only in-frame clones and is missing some. The table lists 650,000 to 750,000 clones, more than 70% of them singletons. The J gene is TRBJ2-5, the V gene TRBV11-2; unclear D gene. The TCR was taken from a woman aged 25 to 39 in good health. Material for sequencing was memory CD4+ T cells sorted from blood. Subset defined: CD45RA-negative fraction. CDR3 residues: CASSLGEAQYF. CDR3 DNA: TGTGCCAGCAGCTTGGGTGAGGCCCAGTACTTC.